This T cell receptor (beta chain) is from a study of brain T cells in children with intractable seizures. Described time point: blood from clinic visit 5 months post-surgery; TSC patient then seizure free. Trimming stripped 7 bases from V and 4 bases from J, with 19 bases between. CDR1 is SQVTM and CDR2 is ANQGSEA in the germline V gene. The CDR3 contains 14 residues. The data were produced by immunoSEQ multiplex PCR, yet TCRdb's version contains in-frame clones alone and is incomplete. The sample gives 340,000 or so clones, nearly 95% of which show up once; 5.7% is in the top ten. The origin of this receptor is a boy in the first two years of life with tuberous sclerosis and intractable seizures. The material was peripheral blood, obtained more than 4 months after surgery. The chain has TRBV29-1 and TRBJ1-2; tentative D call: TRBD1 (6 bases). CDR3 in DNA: TGCAGCGCCGCACCGGACAGCCTTATCTATGGCTACACCTTC. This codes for CSAAPDSLIYGYTF.